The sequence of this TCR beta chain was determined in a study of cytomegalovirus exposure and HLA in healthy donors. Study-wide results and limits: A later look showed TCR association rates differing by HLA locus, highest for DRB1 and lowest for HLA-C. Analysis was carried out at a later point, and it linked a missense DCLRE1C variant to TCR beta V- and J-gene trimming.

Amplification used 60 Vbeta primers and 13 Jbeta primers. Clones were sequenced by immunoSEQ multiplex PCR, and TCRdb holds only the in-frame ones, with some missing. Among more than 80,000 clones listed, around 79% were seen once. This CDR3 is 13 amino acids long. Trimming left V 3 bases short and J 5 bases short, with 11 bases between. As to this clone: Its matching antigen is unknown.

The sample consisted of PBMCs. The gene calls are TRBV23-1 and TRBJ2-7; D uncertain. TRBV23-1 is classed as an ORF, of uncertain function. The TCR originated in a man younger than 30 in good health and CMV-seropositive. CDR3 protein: CASSHGRRDEQYF. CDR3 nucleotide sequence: TGCGCCAGCAGTCACGGCCGACGGGACGAGCAGTACTTC.